The 28 T cell receptor beta chains presented below share a single source sample, sequenced in a study of neurological immune-mediated disorders. Using its own MiXCR run on the 5' RACE reads, TCRdb lists one record per CDR3 protein. The top ten clones hold roughly 2.4% of a sample with 78,000 or so distinct CDR3 sequences, 4.5% to 6.5% of them seen once. Material: PBMCs. All receptors derive from a woman aged 25 to 39 with multiple sclerosis.

This clonotype was counted at least ten times. This chain links TRBV6-4 with TRBJ2-1, with TRBD2 identical over 12 bases. This CDR3 has 15 amino acids. Per germline, CDR1 MRHNA and CDR2 SNTAGT. V gave up 3 bases and J gave up 9 bases; unmatched junction bases: 6. This CDR3 reads CASSEASGRASEQFF. For the CDR3, the DNA is TGTGCCAGCAGTGAGGCTAGCGGGAGGGCCAGTGAGCAGTTCTTC.

This clonotype has at least ten counts. The chain has TRBV2 and TRBJ2-6, with 7 bases aligning to TRBD1. This CDR3 spans 16 amino acids. Trimming removed 8 bases from V and 0 bases from J; junction bases left unmatched: 7. Germline assignment: CDR1 SNHLY and CDR2 FYNNEI. CDR3 sequence reads: CASQGVPFSGANVLTF. The DNA for the CDR3 is TGTGCCAGCCAGGGGGTTCCTTTCTCTGGGGCCAACGTCCTGACTTTC.

The table lists this clonotype with many counts. The genes are TRBV20-1 and TRBJ2-7, with D perhaps TRBD2 (5 bases). This CDR3 contains 14 residues. Per germline, CDR1 DFQATT and CDR2 SNEGSKA (reference sequence). Trimming cost V 6 bases and J 1 base, with 16 bases left between them. The CDR3 coding sequence is TGCAGTGCCACATGGGAGTACCGGTCCTACGAGCAGTACTTC. This codes for CSATWEYRSYEQYF.

This rearrangement joins TRBV20-1 to TRBJ2-7; no reliable D call. Germline-derived CDR1 and CDR2 are DFQATT and SNEGSKA (reference sequence). With 4 bases removed from V and 3 bases from J, the gap between germline ends came to 10 bases. This CDR3 region has 12 residues. CDR3 protein: CSANKDGYEQYF. The DNA of the CDR3 is TGCAGTGCTAATAAGGACGGCTACGAGCAGTACTTC.

This clonotype was seen repeatedly, ten times or more. The chain carries TRBV12-3 or TRBV12-4 and TRBJ2-5, with 7 positions matching TRBD1. J lost 7 bases, V lost 3 bases, and 8 bases had no gene match. This CDR3 comprises 14 residues. The CDR3 coding sequence is TGTGCCAGCAGTTTCTCGGGACAGCGGACGACCCAGTACTTC. It yields the protein CASSFSGQRTTQYF.

V gene TRBV21-1 combines with J gene TRBJ2-5; the D call of TRBD1 is as the table states it, not checked on the DNA. TRBV21-1 is a listed pseudogene. The CDR3 sequence is 14 residues long. CDR3 nucleotides: TGTGCCAGCAGCCCCCGGACCTCACGGGAGACCCAGTACTTC. Translating it yields CASSPRTSRETQYF.

This clonotype was detected many times. The J gene is TRBJ2-7, the V gene TRBV7-7, with D possibly TRBD1 on 6 matching bases. This CDR3 has 13 residues. Trimming stripped 5 bases from V and 5 bases from J, with 13 bases between. From germline, CDR1 is SSHAT and CDR2 FNYEAQ (reference sequence). CDR3 in amino acids: CASSLDRSHEQYF. As DNA, the CDR3 is TGTGCCAGCAGCCTCGACAGGTCCCACGAGCAGTACTTC. Together with reference TRBV7-7 and TRBJ2-7, the CDR3 gives the full variable domain: GAGVSQSPRYKVTKRGQDVTLRCDPISSHATLYWYQQALGQGPEFLTYFNYEAQPDKSGLPSDRFSAERPEGSISTLTIQRTEQRDSAMYRCASSLDRSHEQYFGPGTRLTVT.

This clonotype occurred many times. The genes are TRBV5-1 and TRBJ1-4; 7 bases map to TRBD1. This CDR3 contains 14 residues. Germline-derived CDR1 and CDR2 are SGHRS and YFSETQ. Trimming cost V 4 bases and J 6 bases; bases outside gene matches: 6. CDR3 amino acids: CASSPDRADEKLFF. The CDR3 nucleotides read TGCGCCAGCAGCCCCGACAGGGCTGATGAAAAACTGTTTTTT.

This clonotype was found many times. The V call is TRBV20-1, the J call TRBJ2-3, with 7 bases matching TRBD2. V lost 1 base, J lost 2 bases, and 6 bases stayed unmatched. Germline CDR1 DFQATT, CDR2 SNEGSKA (reference sequence). There are 15 residues in the CDR3. CDR3 bases: TGCAGTGCTAGAGCGTTAGCGGGTCCCACAGATACGCAGTATTTT. Protein product: CSARALAGPTDTQYF.

The sample holds many counts of this clonotype. The rearrangement uses TRBV10-3 and TRBJ2-5; no firm D call. The V gene lost 7 bases and the J gene lost 5 bases, with 14 bases spanning the gap. The CDR3 consists of 13 residues. The V gene's germline CDR1 is ENHRY and CDR2 SYGVKD. CDR3 protein: CAITKSPEETQYF. CDR3 sequence (DNA): TGTGCCATCACCAAGAGCCCCGAGGAGACCCAGTACTTC.

This clonotype was recorded a few times. This chain connects TRBV7-2 to TRBJ2-5; no reliable D call. Between the trimmed V and J ends, which lost 2 bases and 6 bases, there was a span of 10 bases. The CDR3 has 13 amino acids. Germline V gene lookup returns CDR1 SGHTA and CDR2 FQGNSA. The CDR3 spells CASSLPPPKTQYF. In nucleotides, the CDR3 is TGTGCCAGCAGCTTACCCCCCCCGAAGACCCAGTACTTC.

At least ten counts were recorded for this clonotype. The V call is TRBV11-2, the J call TRBJ2-1, with 11 bases lining up with TRBD2. CDR3 size: 16 residues. Looked up from germline, CDR1 is SGHAT and CDR2 is FQNNGV. Unmatched junction bases numbered 6, after V lost 6 bases and J lost 2 bases. The CDR3 DNA follows: TGTGCCAGCAGGGACCTGACTAGCGGGACCTACAATGAGCAGTTCTTC. Translating it yields CASRDLTSGTYNEQFF.

Many counts were recorded for this clonotype. The chain employs TRBV12-3 or TRBV12-4 and TRBJ2-3; 12 bases align to TRBD2. The CDR3 length is 16 residues. With 5 bases clipped from V and 2 bases from J, the junction kept 5 bases outside the gene matches. The CDR3, as DNA: TGTGCCAGCAGTGGGGGACTAGCGGGCTCCACAGATACGCAGTATTTT. It specifies CASSGGLAGSTDTQYF.

This clonotype was found many times. The CDR3 is CARRGWDRVNNEQFF. The CDR3, as DNA: TGTGCCAGGAGGGGATGGGACAGGGTGAACAATGAGCAGTTCTTC. The genes are TRBV6-1 and TRBJ2-1; 9 bases agree with TRBD1. The length of the CDR3 is 15 residues. V lost 9 bases, J lost 5 bases, and 11 bases stayed unmatched. Looked up from germline, CDR1 is MNHNS and CDR2 is SASEGT.

Of note for this clonotype: Just one base apart from a much larger clone, this may be a read error. CDR3 bases: TGCGCCAGCAGCTTGGGGCAGGGCGAACAGAACCAGTACTTC. This gives the protein CASSLGQGEQNQYF. The chain joins TRBV5-1 to TRBJ2-5; tentatively, D is TRBD1 (5 bases). The CDR3 sequence is 14 residues long. Germline V gene lookup returns CDR1 SGHRS and CDR2 YFSETQ. V lost 0 bases and J 10 bases, leaving 16 bases between the germline ends.

Regarding this clonotype: This sequence may be a read error, since a much larger clone differs from it by one base. The genes are TRBV6-1 and TRBJ1-5; no clear D. From germline, CDR1 is MNHNS and CDR2 SASEGT. This CDR3 contains 13 residues. CDR3 region: CASSSSGNQHQHF. The CDR3 DNA reads as TGTGCCAGCAGTTCAAGCGGCAATCAGCACCAGCATTTT.

This clonotype was seen repeatedly, ten times or more. The chain has TRBV20-1 and TRBJ2-1; 9 nucleotides match TRBD1. CDR1 DFQATT and CDR2 SNEGSKA come from the germline V gene (reference sequence). Trimming at V came to 8 bases and at J to 1 base, leaving 9 bases not matched to a gene. CDR3 length: 15 residues. The CDR3 DNA reads as TGCAGTATTGACAGGGGGGCCTTTTCCTACAATGAGCAGTTCTTC. Translating gives CSIDRGAFSYNEQFF.

This clonotype was counted between two and nine times. The rearrangement uses TRBV20-1 and TRBJ1-5, with TRBD1 as a possible D gene (5 bases). Trimming removed 1 base from V and 7 bases from J, with 11 bases in between. CDR1 and CDR2 from the germline V gene are DFQATT and SNEGSKA (reference sequence). This CDR3 is built from 13 residues. DNA for the CDR3: TGCAGTGCTAGAGCTGGGGGGGGGCAGCCCCAGCATTTT. This encodes CSARAGGGQPQHF.

This clonotype occurred many times. The V call is TRBV11-3, the J call TRBJ2-3; 15 bases are shared with TRBD2. The CDR3 covers 18 residues. Trimming at V came to 0 bases and at J to 2 bases, leaving 3 bases not matched to a gene. CDR1 and CDR2 (germline): SGHNT, YENEEA. CDR3 region: CASSLDGTSGGTTDTQYF. The CDR3 DNA reads as TGTGCCAGCAGCTTAGACGGGACTAGCGGGGGGACCACAGATACGCAGTATTTT.

The table lists this clonotype with many counts. The chain links TRBV9 to TRBJ1-1; no reliable D call. V lost 6 bases and J 9 bases, leaving 15 bases between the germline ends. This CDR3 spans 12 amino acids. The V gene's germline CDR1 is SGDLS and CDR2 YYNGEE. In DNA, the CDR3 is TGTGCCAGCAACGTGGGCGCGGGGAAAGCTTTCTTT. Residues: CASNVGAGKAFF.

This chain links TRBV14 with TRBJ2-3, with D possibly being TRBD2 (7 bases). The CDR3 contains 15 residues. The V gene's germline CDR1 is SGHDN and CDR2 FVKESK. Trimming left V 4 bases short and J 2 bases short, with 13 bases between. This CDR3 is CASSPLGGLTDTQYF. The CDR3 DNA follows: TGTGCCAGCAGCCCCCTGGGGGGGCTCACAGATACGCAGTATTTT. The whole variable domain, remainder taken from reference TRBV14 and TRBJ2-3, is EAGVTQFPSHSVIEKGQTVTLRCDPISGHDNLYWYRRVMGKEIKFLLHFVKESKQDESGMPNNRFLAERTGGTYSTLKVQPAELEDSGVYFCASSPLGGLTDTQYFGPGTRLTVL.

At least ten counts were recorded for this clonotype. This chain uses TRBV20-1 with TRBJ2-1; TRBD1 agrees at 9 bases. Germline lookup yields CDR1 DFQATT and CDR2 SNEGSKA (reference sequence). CDR3 size: 14 residues. With V trimmed by 0 bases and J by 16 bases, 13 bases remained unmatched. CDR3 sequence reads: CSARDRHRGLVPFF. The CDR3 bases are TGCAGTGCTAGAGATCGTCACAGGGGGCTGGTCCCTTTCTTC.

The rearrangement links TRBV7-8 to TRBJ1-4, with 7 bases lining up with TRBD1. The CDR3 totals 17 residues. Germline trimming cut 0 bases from V and 2 bases from J; bases unmatched to any gene: 6. Germline CDR1 reads SGHVS; CDR2 reads FQNEAQ. CDR3 in amino acids: CASSLAFRGQTNEKLFF. The CDR3 DNA follows: TGTGCCAGCAGCTTAGCGTTTAGGGGACAGACTAATGAAAAACTGTTTTTT.

This clonotype was counted many times. The J gene is TRBJ2-1, the V gene TRBV7-7; 8 bases match TRBD2. This CDR3 contains 16 residues. Germline V gene data show CDR1 as SSHAT and CDR2 as FNYEAQ (reference sequence). V trimming: 1 base; J trimming: 4 bases; junction bases outside the gene matches: 6. CDR3 DNA: TGTGCCAGCAGCTTAGGGACCGCTAGCGGGTACAATGAGCAGTTCTTC. Amino acid sequence: CASSLGTASGYNEQFF.

In its sample, this clonotype was seen many times. The V gene is TRBV3-1, the J gene TRBJ2-7, with 10 bases that match TRBD2. This CDR3 has 14 residues. CDR1 and CDR2 from the germline V gene are LGHDT and YNNKEL (reference sequence). V was pared by 10 bases and J by 7 bases, with 13 bases of the junction left unmatched. The CDR3 loop is CATAPLAGSGEQYF. CDR3 coding DNA: TGTGCCACCGCCCCACTAGCGGGATCCGGGGAGCAGTACTTC.

This clonotype was counted ten times or more. V gene TRBV12-3 or TRBV12-4 combines with J gene TRBJ2-5, with D unresolved. The V end lost 2 bases, the J end lost 5 bases, and 18 bases lay between the germline ends. The CDR3 has 16 residues. The CDR3 nucleotides are TGTGCCAGCAGTTTATCACCTGTCCCGGGCGAGGAGACCCAGTACTTC. Residues: CASSLSPVPGEETQYF.

This clonotype was observed many times. V usage is TRBV4-1 and J usage is TRBJ2-7; D might be TRBD2 (6 bases). With 1 base removed from V and 0 bases from J, the gap between germline ends came to 13 bases. Per the germline V gene, CDR1 is MGHRA and CDR2 is YSYEKL. The CDR3 is made up of 16 amino acids. The CDR3 loop reads CASSQARTDYSYEQYF. CDR3 DNA: TGCGCCAGCAGCCAAGCTCGGACGGACTACTCCTACGAGCAGTACTTC.

This clonotype was counted ten times or more. The gene calls are TRBV5-1 and TRBJ2-7; D is perhaps TRBD1 (6 bases). V was clipped by 0 bases and J by 3 bases, with 13 bases between them. This CDR3 has 15 amino acids. The germline gives CDR1 SGHRS, CDR2 YFSETQ. The CDR3 spells CASSLGWTANYEQYV. The CDR3 DNA reads TGCGCCAGCAGCTTGGGATGGACAGCAAACTACGAGCAGTACGTC.